A single sample gave rise to the 2 T cell receptor beta chains below, sequenced in a study of response to subunit inactivated influenza vaccine. TCRdb ran MiXCR on the RT-PCR reads and lists one entry per CDR3 protein. The table lists around 180,000 distinct CDR3 sequences, about 9% of them singletons. Source: non-naive T cells sorted from PBMCs, taken on the day of vaccination. Source of these receptors: a man between 45 and 60 years old who received an inactivated influenza vaccine.

The chain has TRBV12-3 or TRBV12-4 and TRBJ2-2; D is unresolved. V gave up 6 bases and J gave up 3 bases, with 20 bases separating them. The CDR3 is 17 residues long. The CDR3 nucleotides read TGTGCCAGCAGCAATACTAACTGGGCCTCGGACACCGGGGAGCTGTTTTTT. This codes for CASSNTNWASDTGELFF.

The chain uses TRBV20-1 and TRBJ2-5; D is ambiguous. This CDR3 contains 13 residues. Trimming pared 3 bases from V and 5 bases from J, leaving 13 bases between. Germline CDR1 reads DFQATT; CDR2 reads SNEGSKA (reference sequence). The CDR3 protein is CSASDPVSETQYF. CDR3 bases: TGCAGTGCTAGCGACCCAGTATCGGAGACCCAGTACTTC.